This TCR beta chain is from a study of type 1 and type 2 diabetes patients. Across the whole study: The cohort mixed type 1 diabetes, type 2 diabetes and nondiabetic donors. From PBMCs, CD4+ and CD8+ T cells were isolated by magnetic microbeads.

CDR1 and CDR2 (germline): LNHNV, YYDKDF (reference sequence). V lost 5 bases and J 3 bases, leaving 19 bases between the germline ends. The CDR3 extends over 16 amino acids. Note on this clonotype: The antigen remains undetermined.

Study-wide points: In CD4+ and CD8+ T cells, type 2 diabetes diversity exceeded type 1. Type 2 diabetes patients had few highly-expanded CD4+ clones, median one.

The PCR template was genomic DNA. Multiplex PCR with 30 forward and 13 reverse primers amplified the TCR beta CDR3. TCRdb redid the calling of the multiplex PCR reads with MiXCR, one entry per CDR3 protein. This sample yields about 270,000 distinct CDR3 sequences, of which around 47% are seen a single time; approximately 15% belongs to the top ten. The chain recombines TRBV15 with TRBJ1-2; possible D gene TRBD1, 6 bases. The sample comprised peripheral blood mononuclear cells (PBMCs). The receptor was isolated from a man between 18 and 29 years old with type 2 diabetes. The CDR3: CATSARLVGGHYGYTF. Written as DNA, the CDR3 is TGTGCCACCAGCGCTCGCCTCGTCGGGGGCCACTATGGCTACACCTTC.